Shown below are 23 T cell receptor beta chains from a single sample sequenced in a study of blood T cells in healthy people across ages. PCR was performed a second time for about 7 to 11 cycles using a sample-barcoded 5' primer and a J-beta primer mix. TCRdb analysed the 5' RACE reads with MiXCR anew, one entry per CDR3 protein. The data contain 590,000 or so distinct CDR3 sequences, approximately 30% of them singletons. Source material: blood. All receptors derive from a woman aged 80 or over in good health.

This clonotype was found many times. This sequence joins TRBV24-1 and TRBJ2-7, with D perhaps assigned TRBD1 or TRBD2 (5 bases each). The CDR3 has 16 residues. V lost 4 bases to trimming and J lost 0 bases, with 15 bases between them. CDR1 is KGHDR, CDR2 SFDVKD, per germline. CDR3 nucleotides: TGTGCCACCAGTGAGGTTCGGGGCCAAAGCTCCTACGAGCAGTACTTC. Its protein is CATSEVRGQSSYEQYF.

This clonotype was counted between two and nine times. The chain couples TRBV19 to TRBJ1-5, with D tentatively TRBD1 (6 bases). Germline V gene lookup returns CDR1 LNHDA and CDR2 SQIVND (reference sequence). V gave up 3 bases and J gave up 2 bases, with 14 bases separating them. CDR3 length: 16 amino acids. The CDR3: CASSISGGDGNQPQHF. The CDR3 coding sequence is TGTGCCAGTAGTATTTCGGGGGGCGATGGCAATCAGCCCCAGCATTTT.

This clonotype was observed at least ten times. The chain employs TRBV10-3 and TRBJ2-5; D perhaps matches TRBD2 (6 bases). With 6 bases removed from V and 2 bases from J, the gap between germline ends came to 16 bases. The CDR3 is 15 residues long. The germline V gene encodes CDR1 ENHRY and CDR2 SYGVKD. The CDR3 spells CAISVQLGGQETQYF. DNA of the CDR3: TGTGCCATCAGCGTTCAGCTGGGGGGACAAGAGACCCAGTACTTC.

This clonotype was seen repeatedly, ten times or more. V usage is TRBV4-1 and J usage is TRBJ1-2; D ambiguous. CDR1 and CDR2 (germline): MGHRA, YSYEKL. V shed 4 bases and J shed 8 bases, with 17 bases lying between them. The length of the CDR3 is 14 residues. The CDR3 is CASSLSVRPQGYTF. For the CDR3, the DNA is TGCGCCAGCAGCCTATCAGTTCGGCCGCAGGGCTACACCTTC.

This clonotype was seen a handful of times. This chain links TRBV5-1 with TRBJ1-6; 10 nucleotides agree with TRBD1. Germline CDR1 is SGHRS and CDR2 is YFSETQ. The CDR3 totals 16 residues. V was clipped by 1 base and J by 6 bases; unmatched bases: 4. CDR3 sequence reads: CASSLTGTGVNSPLHF. Written as DNA, the CDR3 is TGCGCCAGCAGCTTGACCGGGACAGGGGTTAATTCACCCCTCCACTTT.

The rearrangement uses TRBV23-1 and TRBJ1-1; possible D gene TRBD1, 5 bases. TRBV23-1 is identified as an open reading frame with a role that is uncertain. The CDR3 is 15 residues long. Trimming stripped 2 bases from V and 6 bases from J, with 16 bases between. The CDR3 here is CASSQRRDLRAEAFF. The CDR3 DNA follows: TGCGCCAGCAGTCAACGCCGGGACTTAAGGGCTGAAGCTTTCTTT.

This clonotype was seen ten or more times. The rearrangement links TRBV15 to TRBJ1-2; 8 nucleotides align to TRBD1. The V gene's germline CDR1 is LNHNV and CDR2 YYDKDF (reference sequence). The length of the CDR3 is 17 residues. The V and J ends lost 1 base and 0 bases, in that order; junction bases with no gene match: 7. The CDR3 is CATSRVGYRGTNYGYTF. The CDR3 DNA sequence: TGTGCCACCAGCAGAGTCGGTTACAGGGGGACTAACTATGGCTACACCTTC.

This clonotype occurred many times. A read error may account for a junction end that differs from germline. The V gene is TRBV20-1, the J gene TRBJ2-5; weak D call: TRBD2 (5 bases). CDR1 DFQATT and CDR2 SNEGSKA come from the germline V gene (reference sequence). This CDR3 has 14 residues. The CDR3 region is CSARDPGGQETQYF. In DNA, the CDR3 is TGCAGTGCGAGAGACCCCGGAGGCCAAGAGACCCAGTACTTC.

This clonotype was counted at least ten times. The CDR3 DNA sequence: TGCGCCAGCAGCTCGTTGGGACTAGCGGGTCAAGAGACCCAGTACTTC. Protein sequence: CASSSLGLAGQETQYF. The chain is built from TRBV5-1 and TRBJ2-5, with 12 bases fitting TRBD2. This CDR3 comprises 16 residues. V trimming: 3 bases; J trimming: 2 bases; junction bases outside the gene matches: 5. CDR1 is SGHRS, CDR2 YFSETQ, per germline.

The chain has TRBV28 and TRBJ2-1, with D possibly called TRBD1 or TRBD2 (7 bases each). TRBJ2-7 explains the end of the DNA better; the J call may be wrong. This CDR3 is 16 amino acids long. Germline loops: CDR1 MDHEN, CDR2 SYDVKM. As DNA, the CDR3 is TGTGCCAGCAGTTCCCCAGGGGGGGGCTCCTACAATGAGCAGTACTTC. Translating gives CASSSPGGGSYNEQYF.

In its sample, this clonotype was seen many times. The CDR3 spells CASSLSKGFAFF. CDR3 DNA: TGTGCCAGCAGCCTCAGTAAGGGTTTTGCGTTCTTC. The V and J genes are TRBV6-1 and TRBJ2-1; D remains unclear. The CDR3 is 12 amino acids. Trimming left V 6 bases short and J 15 bases short, with 18 bases between. Germline V gene sequence: CDR1 MNHNS, CDR2 SASEGT.

The sample holds many counts of this clonotype. The chain has TRBV7-6 and TRBJ2-7, with D uncertain. V was trimmed by 0 bases and J by 9 bases, leaving 9 bases between them. CDR1 and CDR2 (germline): SGHVS, FNYEAQ. This CDR3 is 12 amino acids long. CDR3 nucleotides: TGTGCCAGCAGCTTAGCGAACGACGGGCAGTACTTC. Protein: CASSLANDGQYF.

As to this clonotype: A much larger clone is a single base away; this may be a read error. V usage is TRBV5-1 and J usage is TRBJ2-3; 8 bases are a match to TRBD1. Per germline, CDR1 SGHRS and CDR2 YFSETQ. This CDR3 has 14 residues. V shed 6 bases, J shed 4 bases, and the junction held 7 bases outside the gene matches. Written as DNA, the CDR3 is TGCGCCAGCACAGGGGGCGCAGGCGCAGATACGCAGTATTTT. This sequence encodes CASTGGAGADTQYF.

On this clonotype itself: Given a much more abundant clone one base away, this may be a read error. This chain connects TRBV7-2 to TRBJ2-5; 12 bases map to TRBD2. The CDR3 is 15 amino acids. With 6 bases clipped from V and 5 bases from J, the junction kept 7 bases outside the gene matches. CDR1 and CDR2 from the germline V gene are SGHTA and FQGNSA. The CDR3 loop reads CASRKRLAGVETQYF. The DNA of the CDR3 is TGTGCCAGCAGGAAAAGACTAGCGGGGGTTGAGACCCAGTACTTC.

This clonotype came up once. V is TRBV7-8 and J is TRBJ2-2; D tentatively reads TRBD1 or TRBD2 (7 bases each). There are 15 residues in the CDR3. Germline-derived CDR1 and CDR2 are SGHVS and FQNEAQ. V was shortened by 5 bases and J by 1 base, with 11 bases between the two germline ends. CDR3 nucleotides: TGTGCCAGCAGCCAGCGGGACAGGAACACCGGGGAGCTGTTTTTT. This encodes CASSQRDRNTGELFF.

This clonotype was seen more than once but under ten times. The chain has TRBV2 and TRBJ1-1; D ambiguous. Trimming took 11 bases from V and 1 from J, leaving 17 bases between them. Looked up from germline, CDR1 is SNHLY and CDR2 is FYNNEI. CDR3 length: 14 residues. CDR3 DNA sequence: TGTGCCGGCAACCCTGGACGGAGGAACACTGAAGCTTTCTTT. Translation: CAGNPGRRNTEAFF.

The chain combines TRBV28 with TRBJ2-2, with TRBD1 matching over 10 bases. The CDR3 is 17 residues long. Losses at the gene ends were 4 bases for V and 4 bases for J; bases not matched to a gene: 9. Germline V CDR1 and CDR2: MDHEN, SYDVKM. In DNA, the CDR3 is TGTGCCAGCAGTTCATCCGGGACAGGGGTAGGCACCGGGGAGCTGTTTTTT. Protein: CASSSSGTGVGTGELFF. The variable domain in full, completed from reference TRBV28 and TRBJ2-2, reads DVKVTQSSRYLVKRTGEKVFLECVQDMDHENMFWYRQDPGLGLRLIYFSYDVKMKEKGDIPEGYSVSREKKERFSLILESASTNQTSMYLCASSSSGTGVGTGELFFGEGSRLTVL.

This clonotype was detected only a few times. The V and J genes are TRBV5-4 and TRBJ2-7; D is perhaps TRBD1 or TRBD2 (5 bases each). V was cut by 6 bases and J by 5 bases, with 12 bases left in between. The CDR3 length is 12 residues. Germline V lookup: CDR1 SGHNT, CDR2 YYREEE (reference sequence). The CDR3 is CASTQLGDEQYF. The CDR3 bases are TGTGCCAGCACTCAATTGGGGGACGAGCAGTACTTC.

This clonotype was detected a few times. The V and J genes are TRBV3-1 and TRBJ2-5; no reliable D call. This CDR3 region has 14 residues. The germline CDR1 and CDR2 sequences are LGHDT and YNNKEL (reference sequence). V gave up 0 bases and J gave up 11 bases, with 16 bases separating them. CDR3 sequence: CASSQESLWGEQYF. The CDR3 DNA reads as TGTGCCAGCAGCCAAGAATCTCTCTGGGGTGAGCAGTACTTC.

This clonotype was detected many times. A much more abundant neighbour one base away suggests this may be a read error. The V call is TRBV20-1, the J call TRBJ2-6; 10 bases match TRBD1. Germline V gene data show CDR1 as DFQATT and CDR2 as SNEGSKA (reference sequence). The CDR3 covers 17 residues. CDR3 in amino acids: CSAGPGQGISGANVRTF. For the CDR3, the DNA is TGCAGTGCTGGTCCGGGACAGGGGATTTCTGGGGCCAACGTCCGGACTTTC.

This clonotype turned up a few times. The rearrangement links TRBV30 to TRBJ1-1, with D possibly being TRBD1 (6 bases). The germline V and J ends were trimmed by 0 bases and 5 bases, with 10 bases remaining between them. This CDR3 has 13 residues. The V gene's germline CDR1 is GTSNPN and CDR2 SVGIG (reference sequence). This chain's CDR3 is CAWSVQQGTEAFF. The DNA of the CDR3 is TGTGCCTGGAGTGTACAACAGGGAACTGAAGCTTTCTTT.

This chain uses TRBV5-1 with TRBJ2-1; 9 bases fit TRBD2. Germline assignment: CDR1 SGHRS and CDR2 YFSETQ. This CDR3 has 15 amino acids. V lost 4 bases, J lost 1 base, and 3 bases stayed unmatched. The DNA for the CDR3 is TGCGCCAGCAGCGGCGGACTAGCGTCCTACAATGAGCAGTTCTTC. Translation gives CASSGGLASYNEQFF. Using reference TRBV5-1 and TRBJ2-1 for the parts outside the CDR3, the full variable domain is KAGVTQTPRYLIKTRGQQVTLSCSPISGHRSVSWYQQTPGQGLQFLFEYFSETQRNKGNFPGRFSGRQFSNSRSEMNVSTLELGDSALYLCASSGGLASYNEQFFGPGTRLTVL.

This clonotype has just a few counts. A much larger clone differs from this one at a single base, so this may be a read error. The chain combines TRBV5-1 with TRBJ2-5; possibly TRBD2 for D (6 bases). The CDR3 runs to 15 residues. The germline gives CDR1 SGHRS, CDR2 YFSETQ. V lost 1 base, J lost 11 bases, and 21 bases lay in between. CDR3 DNA sequence: TGCGCCAGCAGCTTGACTGTTGGGGGGACCAATGAGCAGTACTTC. Encoded protein: CASSLTVGGTNEQYF.